These T cell receptor beta chains were read from a single sample in a study of blood T cell repertoires in COVID-19. Method: immunoSEQ multiplex PCR; TCRdb's copy keeps in-frame clones and lacks some. Found here are approximately 72,000 clones, over 65% of them singletons; the top ten hold about 20%. The sequenced sample consisted of peripheral blood. These receptor sequences come from a woman over 75 with acute or convalescent COVID-19. The CDR3 runs from the conserved cysteine through the conserved F or W. D genes are given only for firm matches. Clone size is stated in some rows and not others, as once, few, many or a class when expanded.

TGTGCCAGCAGCCCTCGGACAGGTATCAGCGCTGAAGCTTTCTTT,CASSPRTGISAEAFF,15,TRBJ1-1,TRBD1,TRBV14,.
TGTGCCAGTAGTATTAGGGCTAATGGAGAGGGCGGCCTCCTAAACAATCAGCCCCAGCATTTT,CASSIRANGEGGLLNNQPQHF,21,TRBJ1-5,.,TRBV19,.
TGTGCCAGCAGCACAACCGGGACTAGCGCAGCCTCCTACAATGAGCAGTTCTTC,CASSTTGTSAASYNEQFF,18,TRBJ2-1,TRBD2,TRBV7-9,.
TGTGCCAGCAGGGAAGGGAGCGGCGGCGAAAAACTGTTTTTT,CASREGSGGEKLFF,14,TRBJ1-4,.,TRBV2,few
TGTGCCAGCAGTATTGACAGGTTTTATGGCTACACCTTC,CASSIDRFYGYTF,13,TRBJ1-2,.,TRBV12-3/TRBV12-4,.
TGTGCCAGCTCACCAAACGCCGGAGAGACCCAGTACTTC,CASSPNAGETQYF,13,TRBJ2-5,.,TRBV18,.
TGTGCTAGTGGGTTGGGGGGGGGCAATGAGCAGTTCTTC,CASGLGGGNEQFF,13,TRBJ2-1,TRBD2,TRBV12-5,.
TGTGCCACCAGTGATTCTAGAGAGACCCAGTACTTC,CATSDSRETQYF,12,TRBJ2-5,.,TRBV24-1,.
TGTGCCAGCAGCCAAGAAGGTGCGGGAGTTGTCCCAGATACGCAGTATTTT,CASSQEGAGVVPDTQYF,17,TRBJ2-3,TRBD2,TRBV3-1/TRBV3-2,.
TGTGCCAGCAGCTTAGGGGGGCTCATCTACGAGCAGTACTTC,CASSLGGLIYEQYF,14,TRBJ2-7,.,TRBV7-9,few
TGTGCCAGCAGTTTTCCCGGGGAGCCCCAGCATTTT,CASSFPGEPQHF,12,TRBJ1-5,.,TRBV12-3/TRBV12-4,.
TGCGCCAGCAGCCAAGACAGGGATATCAACGAGCAGTACTTC,CASSQDRDINEQYF,14,TRBJ2-7,TRBD1,TRBV5-1,.
TGTGCCAGCAGACTCTCAGGGGCCGCGGAGACCCAGTACTTC,CASRLSGAAETQYF,14,TRBJ2-5,.,TRBV27,.
TGTGCCAGCAGCGGGCCGCCCCTTAATGAAAAACTGTTTTTT,CASSGPPLNEKLFF,14,TRBJ1-4,.,TRBV7-2,.
TGTGCCAGCAGTGAACTGAGACATCGAGCTTTCTTT,CASSELRHRAFF,12,TRBJ1-1,.,TRBV2,once
TGTGCCAGCAGCCAACAAGCGGGGAACACTGAAGCTTTCTTT,CASSQQAGNTEAFF,14,TRBJ1-1,.,TRBV14,once
TGTGCCAGCAGCCACACGACTAGCAATGAGCAGTTCTTC,CASSHTTSNEQFF,13,TRBJ2-1,.,TRBV4-2,.
TGCAGCTCTGGACAGCCGGGGGGCCACAATGAGCAGTTCTTC,CSSGQPGGHNEQFF,14,TRBJ2-1,.,TRBV29-1,.
TGCGCCAGCGCGGGACTAGCGGGGGGGACGAACACCGGGGAGCTGTTTTTT,CASAGLAGGTNTGELFF,17,TRBJ2-2,TRBD2,TRBV10-2,.
TGTGCCACCAGCATGGACAGGGGGCACACCGGGGAGCTGTTTTTT,CATSMDRGHTGELFF,15,TRBJ2-2,TRBD1,TRBV15,.
TGTGCCTGGAGCCGGGAGACCACCGAGCAGTACTTC,CAWSRETTEQYF,12,TRBJ2-7,.,TRBV30,.
TGTGCCAGCAGTCTTAAGAATGGGGGGAATTCACCCCTCCACTTT,CASSLKNGGNSPLHF,15,TRBJ1-6,.,TRBV6-5,.
TGTGCCATCAGTGCCCAGCGGGAGCTGGATACGCAGTATTTT,CAISAQRELDTQYF,14,TRBJ2-3,TRBD2,TRBV10-3,.
TGTGCCAGCAGCCAACCTTTTAGTGAAGCTTTCTTT,CASSQPFSEAFF,12,TRBJ1-1,.,TRBV14,.
TGTGCCAGCAGGGAGTCAAGTGAGACCCAGTACTTC,CASRESSETQYF,12,TRBJ2-5,.,TRBV28,.
TGTGCCAGCAGGAACCCGGGACAGGGGAAATCACCCCTCCACTTT,CASRNPGQGKSPLHF,15,TRBJ1-6,TRBD1,TRBV6-5,.
TGTGCCAGCTCAGTTACTAGCGGGAGTAATGAGCAGTTCTTC,CASSVTSGSNEQFF,14,TRBJ2-1,TRBD2,TRBV18,.
TGTGCCATCAGGACCCTAGCGCCCGGGGAGCTGTTTTTT,CAIRTLAPGELFF,13,TRBJ2-2,.,TRBV10-3,.
TGTGCCAGCAGCCCGACAGGGGGTTACACTGAAGCTTTCTTT,CASSPTGGYTEAFF,14,TRBJ1-1,TRBD1,TRBV7-9,.
TGTGCCTGGAGTCGGACAGCCATGGAAAAACTGTTTTTT,CAWSRTAMEKLFF,13,TRBJ1-4,.,TRBV30,.
TGTGCCAGCAGCCTGAGCGGGGGGTCAAATGAGCAGTTCTTC,CASSLSGGSNEQFF,14,TRBJ2-1,TRBD2,TRBV7-3,.
TGCGCCAGCAGCCAAGCCCACCCCCGGGGATTCGGAAAACTGTTTTTT,CASSQAHPRGFGKLFF,16,TRBJ1-4,.,TRBV4-1,.
TGTGCCAGCAGTTCCACCCCCGGGGAGCGTGAAGCTTTCTTT,CASSSTPGEREAFF,14,TRBJ1-1,.,TRBV25-1,.
TGTGCCAGCAGCTTAGGGCGCGGGAGACCCTCCTACGAGCAGTACTTC,CASSLGRGRPSYEQYF,16,TRBJ2-7,TRBD2,TRBV11-2,.
TGCGCCAGCAGCTCGGACATCAATCAGCCCCAGCATTTT,CASSSDINQPQHF,13,TRBJ1-5,.,TRBV5-1,.
TGTGCCAGCAGCGTAGGGGACACCTGGGACTATGGCTACACCTTC,CASSVGDTWDYGYTF,15,TRBJ1-2,.,TRBV9,.
TGTGCCAGTAGTCCGGGGGGATCTTACAATCAGCCCCAGCATTTT,CASSPGGSYNQPQHF,15,TRBJ1-5,.,TRBV19,few
TGTGCCAGCAGCGAAGGACATGGGGGGGTGGAGACCCAGTACTTC,CASSEGHGGVETQYF,15,TRBJ2-5,TRBD2,TRBV9,few
TGCGCCAGCAGCCAAGATCGGAGGGGCCCAGCTTTCTTT,CASSQDRRGPAFF,13,TRBJ1-1,.,TRBV4-1,.
TGTGCCAGCAGCTCGTCAGAATGGAACACTGAAGCTTTCTTT,CASSSSEWNTEAFF,14,TRBJ1-1,.,TRBV5-4,few
TGTGCCAGCAGAGTAAAAGGGACAGGGAGTACTGAAGCTTTCTTT,CASRVKGTGSTEAFF,15,TRBJ1-1,TRBD1,TRBV6-5,.
TGTGCCACCAGCAGAGACGTAGGGCGGGGGAGGGATACGCAGTATTTT,CATSRDVGRGRDTQYF,16,TRBJ2-3,TRBD2,TRBV15,.
TGTGCCAGCAGCCCCCGCGGACAGGTCGGACCTAATTCACCCCTCCACTTT,CASSPRGQVGPNSPLHF,17,TRBJ1-6,TRBD1,TRBV7-9,.
TGTGCCAGCAGCTTAGGCACGGGAGAGGTCTCTGAGCAGTTCTTC,CASSLGTGEVSEQFF,15,TRBJ2-1,.,TRBV7-6,.
TGTGCCAGCAGCCCACCGACAGGGCCCTTCTACGAGCAGTACTTC,CASSPPTGPFYEQYF,15,TRBJ2-7,TRBD1,TRBV11-2,.
TGTGCCAGCAGCTTCCTCGTCGTGAACACCGGGGAGCTGTTTTTT,CASSFLVVNTGELFF,15,TRBJ2-2,.,TRBV5-5,.
TGTGCCAGCAGTGAATGGAGGGATGGCTACACCTTC,CASSEWRDGYTF,12,TRBJ1-2,.,TRBV6-1,.
TGCGCCAGCCGCTTACAGAACACTGAAGCTTTCTTT,CASRLQNTEAFF,12,TRBJ1-1,.,TRBV5-1,.
TGTGCCAGTAGTTTTCCGGGACAAAACACTGAAGCTTTCTTT,CASSFPGQNTEAFF,14,TRBJ1-1,.,TRBV19,.
TGTGCCAGCAGCGTAGGGGCTAGCGGGATCTCCTACGAGCAGTACTTC,CASSVGASGISYEQYF,16,TRBJ2-7,TRBD2,TRBV9,.
TGTGCCAGCACCCCGGTGGGGGGAGGGGAGCTGTTTTTT,CASTPVGGGELFF,13,TRBJ2-2,.,TRBV2,.
TGTGCCAGCAGCGTGGCACTAAACACTGAAGCTTTCTTT,CASSVALNTEAFF,13,TRBJ1-1,.,TRBV5-5,once
TGTGCCAGCAGTTTCTCCCGGGACAGGCCTCATGGCTACACCTTC,CASSFSRDRPHGYTF,15,TRBJ1-2,TRBD1,TRBV6-5,.
TGCGCCAGCAGCCAAGAAGAACAGGGGTACAATGAGCAGTTCTTC,CASSQEEQGYNEQFF,15,TRBJ2-1,TRBD1,TRBV4-1,.